The 22 T cell receptor beta chains below come from one sample, sequenced in a study of T cells expressing NK-cell markers (TCRdb year 2020). Library preparation used 5' RACE. Sequencing took place on an Illumina HiSeq 2000. TCRdb reprocessed the reads and provides one entry for every CDR3 protein sequence; no DNA is given. This specimen's table enumerates some 410,000 distinct CDR3 sequences. More than 7% of the sample is in the top ten clones. The source material was blood T cells: a sorted CD56 or NKG2C T cell subset, CD4+ or CD8+ T cells, or bulk PBMC T cells (not recorded which). These receptors were taken from a woman aged 18-70 years in good health.

This sequence joins TRBV2 and TRBJ1-2; TCRdb selects TRBD1, and the lack of DNA leaves this call unchecked. The CDR3 spans 14 residues. CDR1 SNHLY and CDR2 FYNNEI come from the germline V gene. The CDR3 sequence is CASRPLGMGYGYTF.

The chain has TRBV12-3 or TRBV12-4 and TRBJ2-4. The CDR3 is made up of 12 amino acids. CDR3 amino acids: CASTSTENIQYF.

The V gene is TRBV2, the J gene TRBJ1-1; TCRdb gives TRBD1 as the D gene, but with no DNA this cannot be confirmed. The CDR3 runs 13 residues. Germline CDR1 reads SNHLY; CDR2 reads FYNNEI. The chain's CDR3 is CASSGTGLAEAFF.

V usage is TRBV20-1 and J usage is TRBJ2-2. The CDR3 contains 13 residues. Germline V lookup: CDR1 DFQATT, CDR2 SNEGSKA (reference sequence). The chain's CDR3 is CSASGVVTGELFF.

The V call is TRBV6-4, the J call TRBJ2-1; the D call from TCRdb, TRBD2, cannot be confirmed without DNA. The germline CDR1 and CDR2 sequences are MRHNA and SNTAGT. The CDR3 is 22 amino acids. The CDR3 region is CASSDSDSGGRFSPSSYNEQFF.

This rearrangement joins TRBV11-2 to TRBJ2-1. The CDR3 covers 15 residues. Germline lookup yields CDR1 SGHAT and CDR2 FQNNGV. CDR3 residues: CASSFWKRTGNEQFF.

This chain links TRBV5-1 with TRBJ2-7; TCRdb picks TRBD1, but there is no DNA to check that call. Per germline, CDR1 SGHRS and CDR2 YFSETQ. This CDR3 has 16 amino acids. Here the CDR3 reads CASSLYDIGTGYEQYF. Combining the CDR3 with reference TRBV5-1 and TRBJ2-7 gives the whole variable domain KAGVTQTPRYLIKTRGQQVTLSCSPISGHRSVSWYQQTPGQGLQFLFEYFSETQRNKGNFPGRFSGRQFSNSRSEMNVSTLELGDSALYLCASSLYDIGTGYEQYFGPGTRLTVT.

V gene TRBV4-1 combines with J gene TRBJ2-3; TCRdb names TRBD2, which stays unverified in the absence of DNA. The CDR3 has 15 amino acids. Germline lookup yields CDR1 MGHRA and CDR2 YSYEKL. The CDR3 spells CASSQVAGVEDTQYF.

The CDR3 here is CASSSRPYQETQYF. The chain employs TRBV7-2 and TRBJ2-5. This CDR3 contains 14 residues. The germline V gene encodes CDR1 SGHTA and CDR2 FQGNSA.

The chain uses TRBV24-1 and TRBJ2-3; the D gene TCRdb calls, TRBD1, cannot be checked with no DNA. The CDR3 contains 13 residues. The V gene's germline CDR1 is KGHDR and CDR2 SFDVKD. Here the CDR3 reads CATSDHRADTQYF.

The chain employs TRBV19 and TRBJ2-3. The CDR3 is made up of 12 amino acids. CDR1 and CDR2 from the germline V gene are LNHDA and SQIVND (reference sequence). CDR3 region: CASSPFPDTQYF.

The chain has TRBV20-1 and TRBJ2-7; the TRBD1 assignment by TCRdb is unverifiable without DNA. From germline, CDR1 is DFQATT and CDR2 SNEGSKA (reference sequence). The CDR3 totals 15 residues. CDR3 sequence: CSARDATGGTYEQYF.

The chain's CDR3 is CSARDEGVTLREQYF. This chain connects TRBV20-1 to TRBJ2-7; without DNA, the TCRdb call of TRBD1 cannot be checked. CDR1 DFQATT and CDR2 SNEGSKA come from the germline V gene (reference sequence). This CDR3 is 15 amino acids long.

The rearrangement links TRBV7-2 to TRBJ2-1; TCRdb's D call, TRBD1, is unchecked because there is no DNA. CDR1 SGHTA and CDR2 FQGNSA come from the germline V gene. The CDR3 runs 15 residues. CDR3 sequence reads: CASSLEDTPYNEQFF.

The rearrangement joins TRBV29-1 to TRBJ1-5. Germline CDR1 SQVTM, CDR2 ANQGSEA. CDR3 length equals 12 residues. The CDR3 region is CSVERRNQPQHF. Variable domain in full (rest from reference TRBV29-1 and TRBJ1-5): SAVISQKPSRDICQRGTSLTIQCQVDSQVTMMFWYRQQPGQSLTLIATANQGSEATYESGFVIDKFPISRPNLTFSTLTVSNMSPEDSSIYLCSVERRNQPQHFGDGTRLSIL.

The chain combines TRBV20-1 with TRBJ2-7; TCRdb's D gene call, TRBD2, goes unchecked for lack of DNA. The CDR3 is 15 residues long. The germline V gene has CDR1 DFQATT and CDR2 SNEGSKA (reference sequence). The CDR3 is CSARGLAGGPYEQYF.

The rearrangement uses TRBV3-1 and TRBJ2-5. CDR1 is LGHDT, CDR2 YNNKEL, per germline (reference sequence). The CDR3 runs 16 residues. CDR3 protein: CASSQWLVRLQETQYF.

The chain joins TRBV20-1 to TRBJ2-5. The CDR3 length is 11 residues. The germline V gene encodes CDR1 DFQATT and CDR2 SNEGSKA (reference sequence). The CDR3 is CSARGEETQYF.

The J gene is TRBJ1-1, the V gene TRBV15. The germline V gene encodes CDR1 LNHNV and CDR2 YYDKDF (reference sequence). The CDR3 is 13 amino acids. This chain's CDR3 is CATSTEMNTEAFF.

The genes are TRBV9 and TRBJ2-2; TCRdb gives TRBD2 as the D gene, but with no DNA this cannot be confirmed. The germline CDR1 and CDR2 sequences are SGDLS and YYNGEE. The CDR3 covers 16 residues. The CDR3 here is CASSALTSGNTGELFF.

The CDR3 region is CASSPQRLEAFF. V and J are TRBV7-9 and TRBJ1-1. CDR3 length: 12 amino acids. Germline CDR1 reads SEHNR; CDR2 reads FQNEAQ (reference sequence).

CDR3 in amino acids: CASSLAGGLNTEAFF. This sequence joins TRBV5-6 and TRBJ1-1; lacking DNA, the TRBD1 call made by TCRdb goes unchecked. The CDR3 contains 15 residues. Germline V lookup: CDR1 SGHDT, CDR2 YYEEEE.